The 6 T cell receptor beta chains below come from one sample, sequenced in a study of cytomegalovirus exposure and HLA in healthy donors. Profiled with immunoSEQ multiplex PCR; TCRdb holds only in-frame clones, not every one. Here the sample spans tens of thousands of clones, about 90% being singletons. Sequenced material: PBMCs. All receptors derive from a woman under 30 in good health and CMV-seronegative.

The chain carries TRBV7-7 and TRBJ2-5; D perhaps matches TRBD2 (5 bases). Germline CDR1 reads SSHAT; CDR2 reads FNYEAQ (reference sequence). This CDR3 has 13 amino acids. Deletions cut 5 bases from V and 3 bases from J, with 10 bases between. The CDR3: CASSLDSEETQYF. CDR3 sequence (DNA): TGTGCCAGCAGCCTGGACTCAGAAGAGACCCAGTACTTC. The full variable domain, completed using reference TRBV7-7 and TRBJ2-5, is GAGVSQSPRYKVTKRGQDVTLRCDPISSHATLYWYQQALGQGPEFLTYFNYEAQPDKSGLPSDRFSAERPEGSISTLTIQRTEQRDSAMYRCASSLDSEETQYFGPGTRLLVL.

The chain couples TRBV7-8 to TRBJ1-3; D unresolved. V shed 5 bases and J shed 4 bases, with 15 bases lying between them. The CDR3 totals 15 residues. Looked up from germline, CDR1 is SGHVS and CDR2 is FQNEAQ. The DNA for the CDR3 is TGTGCCAGCAGCACCTCGACAATCTTAGGAAACACCATATATTTT. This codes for CASSTSTILGNTIYF.

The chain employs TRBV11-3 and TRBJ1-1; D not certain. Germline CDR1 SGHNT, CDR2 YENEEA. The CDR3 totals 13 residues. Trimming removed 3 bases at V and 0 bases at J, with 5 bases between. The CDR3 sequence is CASSFQMNTEAFF. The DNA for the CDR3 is TGTGCCAGCAGCTTCCAGATGAACACTGAAGCTTTCTTT.

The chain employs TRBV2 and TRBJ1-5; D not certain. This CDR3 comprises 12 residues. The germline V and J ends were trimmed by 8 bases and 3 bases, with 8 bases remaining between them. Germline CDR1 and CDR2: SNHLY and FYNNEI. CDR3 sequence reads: CASEGANQPQHF. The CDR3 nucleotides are TGTGCCAGCGAGGGTGCCAATCAGCCCCAGCATTTT.

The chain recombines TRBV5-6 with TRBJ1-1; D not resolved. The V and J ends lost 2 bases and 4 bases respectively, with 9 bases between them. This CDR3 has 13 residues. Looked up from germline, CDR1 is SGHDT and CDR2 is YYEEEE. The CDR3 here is CASSFPVGTEAFF. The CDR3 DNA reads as TGTGCCAGCAGCTTCCCGGTTGGCACTGAAGCTTTCTTT.

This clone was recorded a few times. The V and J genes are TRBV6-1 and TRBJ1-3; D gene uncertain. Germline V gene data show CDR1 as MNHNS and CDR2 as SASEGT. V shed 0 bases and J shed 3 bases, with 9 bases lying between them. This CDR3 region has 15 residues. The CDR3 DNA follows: TGTGCCAGCAGTGAAGCACAAGGAGGTGGAAACACCATATATTTT. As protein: CASSEAQGGGNTIYF.